Listed below are T cell receptor beta chains from one sample, sequenced in a study of post-analysis software for immune sequencing data. TCRdb reprocessed the PCR reads with MiXCR, giving one entry per CDR3 protein. Found here are a few hundred thousand distinct CDR3 sequences, around 40% of them singletons; the top ten hold 9.5% to 13%. The material sequenced was blood. The receptor source for this set is a girl aged 10-17 years with multiple sclerosis. Both conserved end residues are part of each CDR3. The order of the fields is D gene, J gene, V gene, CDR3 protein. D genes are given only for firm matches.

NA | TRBJ1-2 | TRBV29-1 | CSVELSGPYGYTF
TRBD1 | TRBJ2-6 | TRBV7-2 | CASSLRRQGPHSGANVLTF
TRBD1 | TRBJ2-1 | TRBV6-6 | CASLYRAGGWNEQFF
TRBD1 | NA | TRBV7-9 | CASRRSGTGDYEQYF
TRBD1 | TRBJ2-7 | TRBV7-8 | CASSFTRDRGPIEQYF
NA | TRBJ2-7 | TRBV20-1 | CSAHDQTGAYEQYF
NA | TRBJ2-5 | TRBV20-1 | CSARGSQETQYF
NA | NA | TRBV7-6 | CASSLNGGYEQYF
NA | TRBJ1-1 | TRBV6-5 | CASSYSGAEAFF
TRBD2 | TRBJ2-5 | TRBV20-1 | CSGALGGFVTQYF
NA | TRBJ2-7 | TRBV12-3/TRBV12-4 | CASSLRGRGRSHEQYF